Listed below are T cell receptor beta chains from one sample, sequenced in a study of T cell responses to AZD1222 COVID-19 vaccine. The protocol was immunoSEQ multiplex PCR, while the TCRdb copy is restricted to in-frame clones and leaves out a portion. Of some 110,000 clones in the sample, 70% to 90% are singletons; the top ten hold about 8.8%. The sample in question was peripheral blood, obtained on day 0 of AZD1222 vaccination. Receptor source: an adult in good health. Each CDR3 is given with its conserved first and last residue. The order of the fields is V gene, J gene, CDR3 length, clone size, D gene, CDR3 protein, CDR3 DNA. The D gene is left open where the match is weak. Rows give clone size only sometimes, using once, few, many, or a class for an expanded clone.

V gene: TRBV30; J gene: TRBJ2-2; CDR3 length: 17; clone size: -; D gene: TRBD2; CDR3 protein: CAWSSLAGGTNTGELFF; CDR3 DNA: TGTGCCTGGAGTTCACTAGCGGGAGGGACAAACACCGGGGAGCTGTTTTTT
V gene: TRBV6-2/TRBV6-3; J gene: TRBJ2-5; CDR3 length: 15; clone size: -; D gene: -; CDR3 protein: CASSYAVGGAETQYF; CDR3 DNA: TGTGCCAGCAGTTACGCCGTGGGGGGGGCAGAGACCCAGTACTTC
V gene: TRBV30; J gene: TRBJ1-2; CDR3 length: 14; clone size: few; D gene: -; CDR3 protein: CAWKKDGPVYGYTF; CDR3 DNA: TGTGCCTGGAAAAAGGACGGTCCTGTCTATGGCTACACCTTC
V gene: TRBV5-4; J gene: TRBJ2-5; CDR3 length: 12; clone size: -; D gene: -; CDR3 protein: CASTPDGETQYF; CDR3 DNA: TGTGCCAGCACCCCGGATGGGGAGACCCAGTACTTC
V gene: TRBV6-5; J gene: TRBJ1-1; CDR3 length: 13; clone size: -; D gene: -; CDR3 protein: CASSYSNRLEAFF; CDR3 DNA: TGTGCCAGCAGTTACTCGAATAGACTTGAAGCTTTCTTT
V gene: TRBV7-3; J gene: TRBJ1-1; CDR3 length: 14; clone size: once; D gene: -; CDR3 protein: CASSLNPGSTEAFF; CDR3 DNA: TGTGCCAGCAGCTTAAACCCGGGAAGCACTGAAGCTTTCTTT
V gene: TRBV29-1; J gene: TRBJ1-1; CDR3 length: 11; clone size: few; D gene: -; CDR3 protein: CSAAEIFEAFF; CDR3 DNA: TGCAGCGCCGCAGAAATTTTTGAAGCTTTCTTT
V gene: TRBV10-1; J gene: TRBJ2-7; CDR3 length: 13; clone size: many; D gene: -; CDR3 protein: CASTLTEIYEQYF; CDR3 DNA: TGCGCCAGCACCTTAACAGAAATCTACGAGCAGTACTTC
V gene: TRBV30; J gene: TRBJ2-7; CDR3 length: 14; clone size: -; D gene: TRBD2; CDR3 protein: CAWSTAGGTYEQYF; CDR3 DNA: TGTGCCTGGAGCACAGCGGGAGGGACCTACGAGCAGTACTTC
V gene: TRBV28; J gene: TRBJ2-7; CDR3 length: 12; clone size: -; D gene: -; CDR3 protein: CASSSGKHEQYF; CDR3 DNA: TGTGCCAGCAGTTCAGGGAAACACGAGCAGTACTTC
V gene: TRBV5-8; J gene: TRBJ1-1; CDR3 length: 16; clone size: -; D gene: -; CDR3 protein: CASSRDGGLRDTEAFF; CDR3 DNA: TGTGCCAGCAGCCGGGACGGGGGGCTTAGGGACACTGAAGCTTTCTTT
V gene: TRBV14; J gene: TRBJ1-2; CDR3 length: 13; clone size: -; D gene: TRBD1; CDR3 protein: CASSPRQGDGYTF; CDR3 DNA: TGTGCCAGCAGCCCCCGACAGGGCGATGGCTACACCTTC
V gene: TRBV12-3/TRBV12-4; J gene: TRBJ2-3; CDR3 length: 13; clone size: -; D gene: TRBD2; CDR3 protein: CASTGTSGAAQYF; CDR3 DNA: TGTGCCAGCACCGGGACTAGCGGTGCCGCGCAGTATTTT
V gene: TRBV3-1/TRBV3-2; J gene: TRBJ1-1; CDR3 length: 15; clone size: -; D gene: -; CDR3 protein: CASSQANRMNTEAFF; CDR3 DNA: TGTGCCAGCAGCCAAGCGAACAGGATGAACACTGAAGCTTTCTTT
V gene: TRBV30; J gene: TRBJ1-5; CDR3 length: 17; clone size: once; D gene: -; CDR3 protein: CAWSVQVEGYSNQPQHF; CDR3 DNA: TGTGCCTGGAGTGTACAGGTTGAAGGGTATAGCAATCAGCCCCAGCATTTT
V gene: TRBV6-2/TRBV6-3; J gene: TRBJ2-7; CDR3 length: 12; clone size: -; D gene: -; CDR3 protein: CASSYFVREQYF; CDR3 DNA: TGTGCCAGCAGTTACTTCGTGCGCGAGCAGTACTTC
V gene: TRBV5-1; J gene: TRBJ1-4; CDR3 length: 14; clone size: few; D gene: -; CDR3 protein: CASRPNGDDEKLFF; CDR3 DNA: TGCGCCAGCAGACCAAACGGGGACGATGAAAAACTGTTTTTT
V gene: TRBV7-2; J gene: TRBJ2-2; CDR3 length: 16; clone size: -; D gene: -; CDR3 protein: CASSLLGQRGAGELFF; CDR3 DNA: TGTGCCAGCAGCTTACTCGGACAGCGGGGAGCCGGGGAGCTGTTTTTT
V gene: TRBV23-1; J gene: TRBJ1-1; CDR3 length: 12; clone size: -; D gene: -; CDR3 protein: CANSDRNTEAFF; CDR3 DNA: TGCGCCAACTCAGACAGGAACACTGAAGCTTTCTTT
V gene: TRBV6-5; J gene: TRBJ2-5; CDR3 length: 12; clone size: -; D gene: TRBD1; CDR3 protein: CASSRDRETQYF; CDR3 DNA: TGTGCCAGCAGCCGGGACAGGGAGACCCAGTACTTC
V gene: TRBV24-1; J gene: TRBJ2-1; CDR3 length: 15; clone size: -; D gene: -; CDR3 protein: CATSDPAGGSNEQFF; CDR3 DNA: TGTGCCACCAGTGATCCAGCCGGGGGTAGCAATGAGCAGTTCTTC
V gene: TRBV6-2/TRBV6-3; J gene: TRBJ2-1; CDR3 length: 15; clone size: -; D gene: -; CDR3 protein: CASSLTQHYYNEQFF; CDR3 DNA: TGTGCCAGCAGTTTAACTCAGCATTACTACAATGAGCAGTTCTTC
V gene: TRBV7-9; J gene: TRBJ1-1; CDR3 length: 14; clone size: -; D gene: -; CDR3 protein: CASSPFRGNTEAFF; CDR3 DNA: TGTGCCAGCAGCCCTTTTCGAGGGAACACTGAAGCTTTCTTT
V gene: TRBV29-1; J gene: TRBJ1-6; CDR3 length: 13; clone size: few; D gene: -; CDR3 protein: CSVGEFRDSPLHF; CDR3 DNA: TGCAGCGTTGGAGAATTTCGGGATTCACCCCTCCACTTT
V gene: TRBV9; J gene: TRBJ1-1; CDR3 length: 14; clone size: once; D gene: -; CDR3 protein: CASSLDRRNTEAFF; CDR3 DNA: TGTGCCAGCAGCTTAGACAGGAGGAACACTGAAGCTTTCTTT
V gene: TRBV7-2; J gene: TRBJ1-1; CDR3 length: 18; clone size: -; D gene: -; CDR3 protein: CASSLNGAGAYMNTEAFF; CDR3 DNA: TGTGCCAGCAGCCTGAATGGGGCAGGAGCTTACATGAACACTGAAGCTTTCTTT
V gene: TRBV19; J gene: TRBJ1-1; CDR3 length: 15; clone size: -; D gene: TRBD1; CDR3 protein: CASSLDPGGGTEAFF; CDR3 DNA: TGTGCCAGTAGCCTCGACCCAGGGGGCGGCACTGAAGCTTTCTTT
V gene: TRBV28; J gene: TRBJ1-5; CDR3 length: 12; clone size: -; D gene: -; CDR3 protein: CASNGWNQPQHF; CDR3 DNA: TGTGCCAGCAACGGGTGGAATCAGCCCCAGCATTTT
V gene: TRBV4-1; J gene: TRBJ1-4; CDR3 length: 15; clone size: once; D gene: -; CDR3 protein: CASSQEALANEKLFF; CDR3 DNA: TGCGCCAGCAGCCAAGAGGCGTTAGCTAATGAAAAACTGTTTTTT
V gene: TRBV11-1; J gene: TRBJ2-3; CDR3 length: 14; clone size: -; D gene: -; CDR3 protein: CASSSVRRGDTQYF; CDR3 DNA: TGTGCCAGCAGCTCTGTGAGGCGGGGAGATACGCAGTATTTT
V gene: TRBV14; J gene: TRBJ1-2; CDR3 length: 13; clone size: -; D gene: -; CDR3 protein: CASSQEEAYGYTF; CDR3 DNA: TGTGCCAGCAGCCAAGAAGAAGCCTATGGCTACACCTTC